One and the same sample provided the 20 T cell receptor beta chains below, sequenced in a study of T-cell memory formation after mild COVID-19. TCRdb reprocessed the 5' RACE reads via MiXCR and lists one record per CDR3 protein. The sample consists of 380,000 or so distinct CDR3 sequences, around 14% of them appearing once. The sequenced sample was PBMCs or a T cell subset sorted from them (not recorded which). The receptors were gathered from a man between 18 and 35 years old who had mild COVID-19 (a few samples of this study predate the infection). Cell type and time point are not known.

This clonotype was observed a few times. The chain combines TRBV11-2 with TRBJ2-7; 8 bases map to TRBD1. CDR1 and CDR2 (germline): SGHAT, FQNNGV. The CDR3 has 16 residues. V was pared by 4 bases and J by 3 bases, with 11 bases of the junction left unmatched. The CDR3 DNA is TGTGCCAGCAGCTCGAACCCCGGGACAGGAGGCTACGAGCAGTACTTC. It translates to CASSSNPGTGGYEQYF.

This chain connects TRBV7-3 to TRBJ2-5; no firm D call. This CDR3 has 13 residues. Germline V lookup: CDR1 SGHTA, CDR2 FQGTGA. Trimming pared 5 bases from V and 4 bases from J, leaving 11 bases between. The CDR3 loop is CASSLSALETQYF. As DNA, the CDR3 is TGTGCCAGCAGCCTTTCCGCGTTAGAGACCCAGTACTTC.

There are many counts of this clonotype. The genes are TRBV7-9 and TRBJ2-4; TRBD1 matches 8 bases. V dropped 3 bases and J dropped 5; count of bases not matched to a gene: 3. This CDR3 has 14 residues. Germline V gene data show CDR1 as SEHNR and CDR2 as FQNEAQ (reference sequence). CDR3 protein: CASSFQGAENIQYF. The CDR3 DNA follows: TGTGCCAGCAGCTTTCAGGGGGCCGAAAACATTCAGTACTTC.

This clonotype turned up a few times. The V call is TRBV4-1, the J call TRBJ2-3; D is ambiguous. V lost 1 base and J 5 bases, leaving 13 bases between the germline ends. The CDR3 length is 15 residues. Germline V lookup: CDR1 MGHRA, CDR2 YSYEKL. The CDR3 DNA sequence: TGCGCCAGCAGCCAAGGCTCCGGCAGGAAAGATACGCAGTATTTT. Its protein product is CASSQGSGRKDTQYF.

The rearrangement links TRBV10-3 to TRBJ2-2; D is perhaps TRBD1 (6 bases). Germline V gives CDR1 ENHRY, CDR2 SYGVKD. CDR3 size: 16 residues. V was trimmed by 9 bases and J by 3 bases, leaving 20 bases between them. The CDR3 is CAMNPTGSFDTGELFF. CDR3 nucleotide sequence: TGTGCCATGAACCCCACAGGGTCCTTCGACACCGGGGAGCTGTTTTTT.

The V and J genes are TRBV11-2 and TRBJ2-7; possible D gene TRBD1, 5 bases. V shed 1 base and J shed 5 bases, with 12 bases lying between them. CDR1 SGHAT and CDR2 FQNNGV come from the germline V gene. The CDR3 is 14 amino acids. The chain's CDR3 is CASSLGAGMHEQYF. In DNA form, the CDR3 reads TGTGCCAGCAGCTTAGGGGCAGGGATGCACGAGCAGTACTTC.

The sample holds a few counts of this clonotype. This sequence joins TRBV4-1 and TRBJ1-1; 7 bases align to TRBD1. With V trimmed by 1 base and J by 4 bases, 3 bases remained unmatched. This CDR3 region has 14 residues. CDR1 MGHRA and CDR2 YSYEKL come from the germline V gene. The CDR3 is CASSQGEGATEAFF. The CDR3 region has the DNA TGCGCCAGCAGCCAAGGGGAGGGGGCCACTGAAGCTTTCTTT.

This clonotype occurred a few times. The genes are TRBV10-3 and TRBJ2-1; 10 bases are a match to TRBD2. J was trimmed by 4 bases and V by 2 bases; bases with no gene match: 2. From germline, CDR1 is ENHRY and CDR2 SYGVKD. This CDR3 is built from 15 residues. CDR3 nucleotide sequence: TGTGCCATCAGTGAGAGCGGGGGGGGTTACAATGAGCAGTTCTTC. Amino acids: CAISESGGGYNEQFF.

The chain is built from TRBV12-3 or TRBV12-4 and TRBJ2-2; 8 bases align to TRBD2. Trimming took 1 base from V and 5 from J; bases not matched to a gene: 3. There are 15 residues in the CDR3. CDR3 in DNA: TGTGCCAGCAGTTTAGGGATAGCGGGGACCGGGGAGCTGTTTTTT. Translated: CASSLGIAGTGELFF.

In this sample, this clonotype turned up a few times. This chain links TRBV29-1 with TRBJ2-6; D is unclear. CDR1 and CDR2 from the germline V gene are SQVTM and ANQGSEA. The V end was cut by 7 bases, the J end by 1 base, with 8 bases between. This CDR3 is built from 13 residues. CDR3 loop: CSAARSGANVLTF. CDR3 DNA sequence: TGCAGCGCCGCACGGTCTGGGGCCAACGTCCTGACTTTC.

The sample holds a few counts of this clonotype. The rearrangement joins TRBV28 to TRBJ2-3; D is undetermined. This CDR3 comprises 12 residues. CDR1 is MDHEN, CDR2 SYDVKM, per germline. Trimming took 6 bases from V and 5 from J, leaving 9 bases between them. CDR3 DNA sequence: TGTGCCAGCAGCACCCCCGGAGATACGCAGTATTTT. It translates to CASSTPGDTQYF. Filled out from reference TRBV28 and TRBJ2-3, the complete variable domain reads DVKVTQSSRYLVKRTGEKVFLECVQDMDHENMFWYRQDPGLGLRLIYFSYDVKMKEKGDIPEGYSVSREKKERFSLILESASTNQTSMYLCASSTPGDTQYFGPGTRLTVL.

The rearrangement uses TRBV28 and TRBJ2-2; either TRBD1 or TRBD2 may supply D (6 bases each). V lost 5 bases and J lost 3, with 13 bases in between. This CDR3 contains 15 residues. CDR1 is MDHEN, CDR2 SYDVKM, per germline. The CDR3 region has the DNA TGTGCCAGCAGTGCTCTAAGGGGGGACACCGGGGAGCTGTTTTTT. Its translation: CASSALRGDTGELFF.

This clonotype was picked up many times. The chain carries TRBV7-9 and TRBJ2-1; maybe TRBD1 (5 bases). Deletions cut 3 bases from V and 3 bases from J, with 12 bases between. Germline CDR1 reads SEHNR; CDR2 reads FQNEAQ (reference sequence). This CDR3 has 15 residues. The CDR3 nucleotides read TGTGCCAGCAGCTTCGCGTCAGGGCGCTACAATGAGCAGTTCTTC. This gives the protein CASSFASGRYNEQFF. Together with reference TRBV7-9 and TRBJ2-1, the CDR3 gives the full variable domain: DTGVSQNPRHKITKRGQNVTFRCDPISEHNRLYWYRQTLGQGPEFLTYFQNEAQLEKSRLLSDRFSAERPKGSFSTLEIQRTEQGDSAMYLCASSFASGRYNEQFFGPGTRLTVL.

This clonotype was detected a few times. J is TRBJ2-1 and V is TRBV19; perhaps D is TRBD1 or TRBD2 (5 bases each). Germline CDR1 and CDR2: LNHDA and SQIVND (reference sequence). The CDR3 covers 13 residues. The V end lost 5 bases, the J end lost 10 bases, and 15 bases lay between the germline ends. This CDR3 is CASSRGVGDEQFF. Written as DNA, the CDR3 is TGTGCCAGTAGTCGTGGGGTAGGGGACGAGCAGTTCTTC. The whole variable domain, remainder taken from reference TRBV19 and TRBJ2-1, is DGGITQSPKYLFRKEGQNVTLSCEQNLNHDAMYWYRQDPGQGLRLIYYSQIVNDFQKGDIAEGYSVSREKKESFPLTVTSAQKNPTAFYLCASSRGVGDEQFFGPGTRLTVL.

The V gene is TRBV7-9, the J gene TRBJ1-2, with 9 nucleotides matching TRBD1. The ends lost 6 bases at V and 1 base at J; junction bases unmatched: 3. The CDR3 contains 14 residues. The germline V gene has CDR1 SEHNR and CDR2 FQNEAQ (reference sequence). In DNA form, the CDR3 reads TGTGCCAGCAGTTGGACAGGGGTTAACTATGGCTACACCTTC. It is translated as CASSWTGVNYGYTF.

This clonotype has only a few counts. The chain links TRBV7-9 to TRBJ2-3; TRBD2 agrees at 8 bases. CDR3 length: 17 amino acids. Germline CDR1 and CDR2: SEHNR and FQNEAQ (reference sequence). V gave up 1 base and J gave up 2 bases; unmatched junction bases: 8. The CDR3: CASSLEPSGRFTDTQYF. For the CDR3, the DNA is TGTGCCAGCAGCTTAGAACCTAGCGGGCGATTCACAGATACGCAGTATTTT.

This chain connects TRBV20-1 to TRBJ2-5; TRBD2 matches at 9 bases. CDR1 and CDR2 (germline): DFQATT, SNEGSKA (reference sequence). J gave up 1 base and V 1 base, and 1 base lay outside the gene matches. The CDR3 sequence is 14 residues long. In DNA form, the CDR3 reads TGCAGTGCTAGAGCTAGCGGGATCCAAGAGACCCAGTACTTC. Translated: CSARASGIQETQYF.

The V and J genes are TRBV7-6 and TRBJ1-2; no clear D. CDR1 is SGHVS and CDR2 is FNYEAQ in the germline V gene. The CDR3 covers 15 residues. Trimming removed 0 bases at V and 1 base at J, with 9 bases between. The CDR3 loop reads CASSLALSFNYGYTF. The CDR3 DNA follows: TGTGCCAGCAGCTTAGCGCTCAGCTTTAACTATGGCTACACCTTC.

In its sample, this clonotype was seen a few times. The chain is built from TRBV5-1 and TRBJ1-1; D not resolved. The V end was cut by 7 bases, the J end by 1 base, with 5 bases between. The CDR3 has 11 amino acids. The germline V gene has CDR1 SGHRS and CDR2 YFSETQ. Here the CDR3 DNA reads TGCGCCAGCCCCCAGAACACTGAAGCTTTCTTT. Translated: CASPQNTEAFF.

The CDR3 region is CAISETGHYNEQFF. CDR3 bases: TGTGCCATCAGTGAGACTGGACACTACAATGAGCAGTTCTTC. The chain combines TRBV10-3 with TRBJ2-1, with a tentative D call TRBD1 (5 bases). The CDR3 contains 14 residues. Looked up from germline, CDR1 is ENHRY and CDR2 is SYGVKD. Trimming pared 2 bases from V and 3 bases from J, leaving 8 bases between.